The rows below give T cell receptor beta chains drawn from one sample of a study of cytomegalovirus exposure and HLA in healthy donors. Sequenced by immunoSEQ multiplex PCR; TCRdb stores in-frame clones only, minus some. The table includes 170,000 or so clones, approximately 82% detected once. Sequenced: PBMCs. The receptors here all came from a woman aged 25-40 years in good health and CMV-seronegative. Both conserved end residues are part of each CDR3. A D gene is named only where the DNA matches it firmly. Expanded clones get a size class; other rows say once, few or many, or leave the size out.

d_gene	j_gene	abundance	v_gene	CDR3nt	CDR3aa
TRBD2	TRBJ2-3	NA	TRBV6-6	TGTGCCAGCAGTTACTCTCTAGCGGGAAGCACAGATACGCAGTATTTT	CASSYSLAGSTDTQYF
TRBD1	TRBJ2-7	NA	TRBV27	TGTGCCAGCAAGACAGGGAAGGGGGAGCAGTACTTC	CASKTGKGEQYF
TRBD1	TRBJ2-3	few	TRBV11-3	TGTGCCAGCAGCTTAGGGACAGGGGCAGGAGATACGCAGTATTTT	CASSLGTGAGDTQYF
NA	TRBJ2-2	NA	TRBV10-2	TGCGCCAGCAGGGGTCGGGACACCGGGGAGCTGTTTTTT	CASRGRDTGELFF
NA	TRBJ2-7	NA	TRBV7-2	TGTGCCAGCAGCCGCCGGGGTAGCGAGAGCTCCTACGAGCAGTACTTC	CASSRRGSESSYEQYF
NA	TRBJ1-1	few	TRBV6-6	TGTGCCAGCACCCACGGGGTCATGAACACTGAAGCTTTCTTT	CASTHGVMNTEAFF
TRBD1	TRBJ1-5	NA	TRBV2	TGTGCCAGCAGCGGGACAGGGGGTGATCAGCCCCAGCATTTT	CASSGTGGDQPQHF
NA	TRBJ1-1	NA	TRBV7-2	TGTGCCAGCAGTTTACAGGGTAGGGGTATGAACACTGAAGCTTTCTTT	CASSLQGRGMNTEAFF
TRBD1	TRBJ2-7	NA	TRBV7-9	TGTGCCAGCAGCCTAGAAGGGGGCGCTGTCGAGCAGTACTTC	CASSLEGGAVEQYF
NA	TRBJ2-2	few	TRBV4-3	TGCGCCAGCAGCCAAGGGAGGGGGCTGTGGACCGGGGAGCTGTTTTTT	CASSQGRGLWTGELFF
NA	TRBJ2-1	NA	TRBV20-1	TGCAGTGCTGCCTCGTCGGATGAGCAGTTCTTC	CSAASSDEQFF
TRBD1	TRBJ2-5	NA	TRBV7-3	TGTGCCAGCAGTTCCGGGACAGGGACCCAAGAGACCCAGTACTTC	CASSSGTGTQETQYF
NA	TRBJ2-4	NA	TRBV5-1	TGCGCCAGCAGCCGTGACCCTTCTAGGGGGGGAAACATTCAGTACTTC	CASSRDPSRGGNIQYF
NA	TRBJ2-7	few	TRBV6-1	TGTGCCAGCAGTGAAGCGCCTCCAGGGACCTACGAGCAGTACTTC	CASSEAPPGTYEQYF
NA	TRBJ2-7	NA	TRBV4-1	TGCGCCAGCAGCCAAGCTCCGATGCTGAGCTCCTACGAGCAGTACTTC	CASSQAPMLSSYEQYF
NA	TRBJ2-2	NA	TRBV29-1	TGCAGCGTTGGTCTGTTAGCACAGGCCGGGGGCGGGGAGCTGTTTTTT	CSVGLLAQAGGGELFF
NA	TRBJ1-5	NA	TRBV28	TGTGCCAGCAGTCCTAGCGGGGGCTACAATCAGCCCCAGCATTTT	CASSPSGGYNQPQHF
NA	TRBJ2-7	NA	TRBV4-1	TGCGCCAGCAGCCCCCCTGGCAGCTACGAGCAGTACTTC	CASSPPGSYEQYF
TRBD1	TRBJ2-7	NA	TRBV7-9	TGTGCCAGCTCCTTATGGGATGGGACAGGGTCCTACGAGCAGTACTTC	CASSLWDGTGSYEQYF
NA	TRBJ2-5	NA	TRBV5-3	TGTGCCAGAAGCATCGGTCGCACCCGTCAGGGGACCCAGTACTTC	CARSIGRTRQGTQYF
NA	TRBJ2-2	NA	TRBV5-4	TGTGCCAGCAGCTTGGGCTCGATAGGGGGTGACGCCGGGGAGCTGTTTTTT	CASSLGSIGGDAGELFF
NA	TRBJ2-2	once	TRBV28	TGTGCCAGCAGTTTATGGTCTAGACACACCGGGGAGCTGTTTTTT	CASSLWSRHTGELFF
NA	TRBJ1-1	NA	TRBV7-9	TGTGCCAGCAGCTTGCTCACAGGCGCAGCAACTGAAGCTTTCTTT	CASSLLTGAATEAFF